The clone carrying this T cell receptor (beta chain) was counted between two and nine times. The repertoire was sequenced with immunoSEQ multiplex PCR; TCRdb's copy has only in-frame clones and lacks some. The sample lists 55,000 to 90,000 clones, just over 85% occurring once. This entry comes from a study of OX40 agonist ivuxolimab in advanced cancers. On the study more broadly: The patients received ivuxolimab by intravenous route every 2 weeks at 0.01 to 10 mg/kg. Aged roughly 23 to 90 with a mean of about 63 years, they were approximately 80% male.

The CDR3 is made up of 14 amino acids. Germline V gives CDR1 SGHRS, CDR2 YFSETQ. Germline trimming cut 6 bases from V and 2 bases from J; bases unmatched to any gene: 6. The clonotype was recovered from an adult with an advanced solid tumor such as melanoma, head and neck, liver or kidney cancer. The sequencing here drew on CD4+ or CD8+ T cells sorted from blood, taken in a trial of the OX40 agonist ivuxolimab. The rearrangement joins TRBV5-1 to TRBJ2-7; 9 nucleotides agree with TRBD1. CDR3 DNA sequence: TGCGCCAGCAACTACGGGACAGGGACCTACGAGCAGTACTTC. Translated: CASNYGTGTYEQYF.